Each of the 18 T cell receptor beta chains below was sequenced from the same sample in a study of T cell responses to AZD1222 COVID-19 vaccine. Some clones are missing from TCRdb's copy, which holds only in-frame ones; the method was immunoSEQ multiplex PCR. Found here are some 80,000 clones, 85% to 95% of them singletons; the top ten hold about 5.2%. The sample consisted of peripheral blood, taken on day 0 of AZD1222 vaccination. The receptors come from an adult in good health.

This chain links TRBV10-3 with TRBJ1-3, with no clear D. Trimming removed 7 bases at V and 1 base at J, with 11 bases between. CDR1 and CDR2 (germline): ENHRY, SYGVKD. This CDR3 region has 14 residues. The CDR3 DNA follows: TGTGCCATCAAGACGGACCTTTCTGGAAACACCATATATTTT. It translates to CAIKTDLSGNTIYF.

The sample holds one count of this clone. This chain links TRBV6-5 with TRBJ1-4; 10 bases agree with TRBD1. The CDR3 has 15 residues. The V gene's germline CDR1 is MNHEY and CDR2 SVGAGI. The V and J ends lost 0 bases and 7 bases, in that order; junction bases with no gene match: 2. The CDR3 nucleotides are TGTGCCAGCAGTTACTCGACAGGGGGCGGTGAAAAACTGTTTTTT. It yields the protein CASSYSTGGGEKLFF.

This clone was seen once. The rearrangement joins TRBV5-6 to TRBJ2-5, with unresolved D. This CDR3 is built from 15 residues. Germline loops: CDR1 SGHDT, CDR2 YYEEEE. Trimming removed 1 base from V and 1 base from J, with 11 bases in between. The CDR3 DNA reads as TGTGCCAGCAGCTTGTTCCAGAATCCCCAAGAGACCCAGTACTTC. Translating it yields CASSLFQNPQETQYF.

The V and J genes are TRBV19 and TRBJ1-2, with 8 bases that match TRBD1. Germline CDR1 and CDR2: LNHDA and SQIVND (reference sequence). V lost 1 base and J lost 0; bases outside the gene matches: 1. The CDR3 has 15 residues. This CDR3 is CASSIGTGTNYGYTF. CDR3 DNA: TGTGCCAGTAGTATAGGGACAGGGACTAACTATGGCTACACCTTC.

J is TRBJ2-1 and V is TRBV5-1; 7 nucleotides line up with TRBD2. Germline CDR1 is SGHRS and CDR2 is YFSETQ. V was clipped by 0 bases and J by 4 bases; unmatched bases: 4. The CDR3 covers 15 residues. The CDR3 DNA follows: TGCGCCAGCAGCTTGGAAGCGGGGAGATACAATGAGCAGTTCTTC. It encodes CASSLEAGRYNEQFF.

V is TRBV10-2 and J is TRBJ2-2; D remains unclear. Germline V gives CDR1 WSHSY, CDR2 SAAADI. The V and J ends lost 1 base and 13 bases respectively, with 13 bases between them. The CDR3 length is 13 residues. CDR3 nucleotides: TGCGCCAGCAGTGAGTTGTCCGTGTCAGGGCTGTTTTTT. Translating it yields CASSELSVSGLFF.

The rearrangement joins TRBV28 to TRBJ1-2, with 8 bases aligning to TRBD1. The junction had 10 bases not matched to a gene; V was cut back by 6 bases and J by 7 bases. Germline lookup yields CDR1 MDHEN and CDR2 SYDVKM. This CDR3 spans 14 amino acids. The CDR3 DNA reads as TGTGCCAGCAGGCCTATGACAGGGGCGGGTGGCTACACCTTC. Translated, it gives CASRPMTGAGGYTF.

This chain links TRBV7-2 with TRBJ1-5; D gene unclear. The CDR3 consists of 13 residues. CDR1 is SGHTA, CDR2 FQGNSA, per germline. The V gene lost 5 bases and the J gene lost 6 bases, with 11 bases spanning the gap. CDR3 amino acids: CASSPQSAQPQHF. Written as DNA, the CDR3 is TGTGCCAGCAGCCCTCAGTCGGCTCAGCCCCAGCATTTT.

The V and J genes are TRBV29-1 and TRBJ2-1; 12 bases fit TRBD2. The CDR3 has 14 amino acids. CDR1 SQVTM and CDR2 ANQGSEA come from the germline V gene. J lost 2 bases, V lost 4 bases, and 0 bases had no gene match. The chain's CDR3 is CSVGTSGTYNEQFF. The DNA of the CDR3 is TGCAGCGTTGGGACTAGCGGGACCTACAATGAGCAGTTCTTC.

The chain uses TRBV6-5 and TRBJ2-7, with TRBD1 matching 7 bases. After removal of 6 bases from V and 0 bases from J, the junction contained 2 bases not matched to a gene. The V gene's germline CDR1 is MNHEY and CDR2 SVGAGI. This CDR3 is built from 13 residues. The CDR3 DNA sequence: TGTGCCAGCAGGAGGGACAGCTCCTACGAGCAGTACTTC. It codes for CASRRDSSYEQYF.

The CDR3 DNA is TGTGCCAGCAGTGAAGTGGTACTCAAAGAGACCCAGTACTTC. It translates to CASSEVVLKETQYF. The J gene is TRBJ2-5, the V gene TRBV2; no clear D gene. The CDR3 is made up of 14 amino acids. Germline V gives CDR1 SNHLY, CDR2 FYNNEI. Trimming pared 1 base from V and 3 bases from J, leaving 9 bases between.

This chain joins TRBV9 and TRBJ2-7; D may correspond to TRBD1 or TRBD2 (6 bases each). The CDR3 spans 16 residues. The germline CDR1 and CDR2 sequences are SGDLS and YYNGEE. The germline V and J ends were trimmed by 3 bases and 3 bases, with 19 bases remaining between them. As DNA, the CDR3 is TGTGCCAGCAGCGACAACGGAACAGGGAGGAACTACGAGCAGTACTTC. Translating gives CASSDNGTGRNYEQYF.

The chain joins TRBV18 to TRBJ1-2, with 9 bases aligning to TRBD1. V lost 3 bases and J lost 4; bases outside the gene matches: 6. Germline CDR1 reads KGHSH; CDR2 reads LQKENI. The CDR3 sequence is 15 residues long. The CDR3 DNA sequence: TGTGCCAGCTCACCTCTGGGACAGGGAGGCTATGGCTACACCTTC. Translation: CASSPLGQGGYGYTF.

This chain connects TRBV3-1 (or the pseudogene TRBV3-2) to TRBJ2-1; no clear D gene. The length of the CDR3 is 13 residues. Trimming stripped 4 bases from V and 10 bases from J, with 14 bases between. Germline CDR1 and CDR2: LGHDT and YNNKEL (reference sequence). For the CDR3, the DNA is TGTGCCAGCAGCCCACGTGGGGTCAGAGAGCAGTTCTTC. Its translation is CASSPRGVREQFF.

The CDR3, as DNA: TGTGCCAGCAGCCCCTGGACAGTGGACGGAGATACGCAGTATTTT. Protein: CASSPWTVDGDTQYF. This chain joins TRBV28 and TRBJ2-3; D possibly corresponds to TRBD1 (6 bases). This CDR3 is 15 amino acids long. V gave up 6 bases and J gave up 5 bases, with 18 bases separating them. Germline-derived CDR1 and CDR2 are MDHEN and SYDVKM.

In DNA, the CDR3 is TGCGCCAGCAGCCCATTACTACGGGAGGGCACCGGGGAGCTGTTTTTT. Its protein is CASSPLLREGTGELFF. The rearrangement uses TRBV5-1 and TRBJ2-2, with TRBD2 matching 8 bases. Losses at the gene ends were 4 bases for V and 4 bases for J; bases not matched to a gene: 9. The CDR3 extends over 16 amino acids. Germline lookup yields CDR1 SGHRS and CDR2 YFSETQ.

About this clone: One junction end does not reproduce the germline sequence, and a read error may be involved. This rearrangement joins TRBV7-7 to TRBJ1-3, with a tentative D call TRBD1 (6 bases). Germline-derived CDR1 and CDR2 are SSHAT and FNYEAQ (reference sequence). The CDR3 sequence is 19 residues long. The CDR3 bases are TGTGCTAGCAGCTTAGATGAGACAGGAGCCCCGAACTCTGGAAACACCATATATTTT. Its translation is CASSLDETGAPNSGNTIYF.

The rearrangement uses TRBV11-2 and TRBJ1-2; possible D gene TRBD1, 6 bases. Trimming left V 5 bases short and J 8 bases short, with 12 bases between. The CDR3 runs 12 residues. CDR1 and CDR2 (germline): SGHAT, FQNNGV. The CDR3 coding sequence is TGTGCCAGCAGCCGAACAGGGCAAGGCTACACCTTC. It yields the protein CASSRTGQGYTF.